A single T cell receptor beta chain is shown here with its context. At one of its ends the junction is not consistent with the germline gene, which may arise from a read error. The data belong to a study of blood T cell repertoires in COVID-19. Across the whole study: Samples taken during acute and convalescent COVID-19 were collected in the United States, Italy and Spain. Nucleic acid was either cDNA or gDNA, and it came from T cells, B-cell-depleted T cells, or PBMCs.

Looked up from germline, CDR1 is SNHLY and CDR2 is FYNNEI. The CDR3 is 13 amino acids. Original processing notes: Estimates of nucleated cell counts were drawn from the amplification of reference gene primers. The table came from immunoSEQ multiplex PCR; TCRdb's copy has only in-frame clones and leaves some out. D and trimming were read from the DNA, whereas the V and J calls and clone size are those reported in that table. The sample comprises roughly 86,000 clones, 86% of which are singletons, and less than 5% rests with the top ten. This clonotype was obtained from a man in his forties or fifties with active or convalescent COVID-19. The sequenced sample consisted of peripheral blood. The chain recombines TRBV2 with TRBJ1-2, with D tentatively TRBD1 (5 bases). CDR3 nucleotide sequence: TGTGCCAGCAGTGGGGCGCGGGGCTTTCGGGTTCTCTTC. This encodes CASSGARGFRVLF.